This T cell receptor (beta chain) derives from a study of T cells after yellow fever vaccination. About the research overall: The SMART-Seq v4 Ultra Low Input method served to prepare the low-cell-number fractions. Overall study findings and caveats: Peaking on day 5 versus 15, the secondary response was faster but weaker. Post-booster repertoires again held most primary-vaccination clones (about 96% CD4, 85% to 90% CD8).

A word on this clonotype: Its antigen is as yet unknown.

TCR cDNA, made by 5'RACE template switching, carried an added universal primer site and UMIs. Using its own MiXCR run on the 5' RACE reads, TCRdb lists one record per CDR3 protein. The repertoire holds a few hundred thousand distinct CDR3 sequences, around 12% seen once, with about 3% in the top ten. Sample: CD4+ T cells sorted from PBMCs, taken 15 days after the yellow fever booster vaccination. This clonotype was sampled from a man between 18 and 35 years old who received the YFV17D yellow fever vaccine.

CDR3 bases: TGTGCCAGCAGTCCAGCTTGGGAGACCCAGTACTTC. This translates into CASSPAWETQYF. The V and J genes are TRBV28 and TRBJ2-5, with D unclear. Trimming took 5 bases from V and 5 from J, leaving 9 bases between them. CDR3 length equals 12 residues. Per germline, CDR1 MDHEN and CDR2 SYDVKM.